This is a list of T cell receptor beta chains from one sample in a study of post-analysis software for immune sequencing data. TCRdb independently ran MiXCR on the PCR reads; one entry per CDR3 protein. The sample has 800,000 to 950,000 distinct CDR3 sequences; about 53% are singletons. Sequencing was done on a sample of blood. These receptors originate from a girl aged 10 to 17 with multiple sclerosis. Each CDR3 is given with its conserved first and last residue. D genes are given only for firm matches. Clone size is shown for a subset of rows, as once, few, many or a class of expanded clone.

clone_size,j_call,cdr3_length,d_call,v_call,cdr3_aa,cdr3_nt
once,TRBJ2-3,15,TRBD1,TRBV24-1,CATSDQTGGTDAQYF,TGTGCCACCAGTGATCAAACAGGGGGCACAGATGCGCAGTATTTT
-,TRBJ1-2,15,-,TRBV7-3,CASSSAVTGKSGYTF,TGTGCCAGCAGCTCCGCCGTCACAGGGAAGTCAGGCTACACCTTC
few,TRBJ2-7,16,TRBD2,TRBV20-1,CSASPHTGLAGYEQYF,TGCAGTGCTAGCCCACATACAGGACTAGCGGGCTACGAGCAGTACTTC
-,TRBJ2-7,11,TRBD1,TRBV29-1,CSGRQGPEQYF,TGCAGCGGAAGACAGGGCCCCGAGCAGTACTTC
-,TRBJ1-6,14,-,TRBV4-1,CASSVTDYNSPLHF,TGCGCCAGCAGCGTGACGGACTATAATTCACCCCTCCACTTT
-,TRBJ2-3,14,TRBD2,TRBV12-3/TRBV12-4,CASSRLAAPDTQYF,TGTGCCAGCAGCAGACTAGCGGCCCCAGATACGCAGTATTTT
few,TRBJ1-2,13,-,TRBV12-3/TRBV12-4,CASSFLGRNGYTF,TGTGCCAGCAGTTTTCTAGGGCGGAATGGCTACACCTTC
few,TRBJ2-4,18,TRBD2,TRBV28,CASRLRTSGRVAKNIQYF,TGTGCCAGCAGACTCAGGACTAGCGGGAGGGTAGCCAAAAACATTCAGTACTTC
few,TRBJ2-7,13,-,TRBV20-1,CSASSPPSYEQYF,TGCAGTGCTAGTTCTCCTCCCTCCTACGAGCAGTACTTC
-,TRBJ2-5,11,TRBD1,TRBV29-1,CSVRGQETQYF,TGCAGCGTCAGGGGGCAAGAGACCCAGTACTTC
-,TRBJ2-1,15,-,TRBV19,CASSIDLGRTGEQFF,TGTGCCAGTAGTATAGATCTAGGGCGCACCGGTGAGCAGTTCTTC
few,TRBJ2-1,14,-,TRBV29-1,CSGQDVVSYNEQFF,TGCAGCGGCCAGGATGTTGTATCCTACAATGAGCAGTTCTTC
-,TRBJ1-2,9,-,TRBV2,CASSNSYTF,TGTGCCAGCAGTAATAGCTACACCTTC
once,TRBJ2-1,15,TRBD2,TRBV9,CASSVDRRGYNEQFF,TGTGCCAGCAGCGTAGACAGGCGGGGGTACAATGAGCAGTTCTTC
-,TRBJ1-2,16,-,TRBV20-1,CSAPDWGRGDRDGYTF,TGCAGTGCTCCCGATTGGGGTAGAGGGGATAGGGATGGCTACACCTTC
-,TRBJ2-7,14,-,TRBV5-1,CASSFGTRSYEQYF,TGCGCCAGCAGCTTCGGCACCCGATCCTACGAGCAGTACTTC
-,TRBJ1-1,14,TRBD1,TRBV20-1,CSARDPTGVTEAFF,TGCAGTGCTAGAGATCCGACAGGGGTTACTGAAGCTTTCTTT
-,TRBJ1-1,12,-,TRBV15,CATSKRDGEAFF,TGTGCCACCAGCAAACGGGACGGTGAAGCTTTCTTT
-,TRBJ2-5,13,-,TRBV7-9,CASSFWTPETQYF,TGTGCCAGCAGCTTCTGGACCCCAGAGACCCAGTACTTC
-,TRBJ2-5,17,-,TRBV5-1,CASSFGQHTRSQETQYF,TGCGCCAGCAGCTTCGGACAGCACACAAGGTCCCAAGAGACCCAGTACTTC
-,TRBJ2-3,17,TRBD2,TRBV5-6,CASSHQLPAGGPDTQYF,TGTGCCAGCAGCCACCAACTTCCCGCGGGAGGGCCAGATACGCAGTATTTT
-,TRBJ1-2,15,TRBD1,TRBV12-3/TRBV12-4,CASSLRQGINYGYTF,TGTGCCAGCAGCCTAAGACAGGGGATTAACTATGGCTACACCTTC
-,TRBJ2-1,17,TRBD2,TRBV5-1,CASSARGALSSYNEQFF,TGCGCCAGCAGCGCGCGGGGGGCCCTCAGCTCCTACAATGAGCAGTTCTTC
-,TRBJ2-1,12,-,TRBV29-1,CSVVDPYNEQFF,TGCAGCGTTGTTGACCCGTACAATGAGCAGTTCTTC
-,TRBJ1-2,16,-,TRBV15,CATSRDIGTTSYGYTF,TGTGCCACCAGCAGAGATATTGGTACTACTAGCTATGGCTACACCTTC
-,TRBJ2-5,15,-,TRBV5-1,CASSSNRELGETQYF,TGCGCCAGCAGCTCGAACAGGGAATTGGGAGAGACCCAGTACTTC
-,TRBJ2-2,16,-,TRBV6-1,CASGGGPPANTGELFF,TGTGCCAGCGGTGGGGGACCCCCAGCCAACACCGGGGAGCTGTTTTTT
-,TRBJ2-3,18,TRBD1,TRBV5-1,CASSRSGQGIIRTDTQYF,TGCGCCAGCAGCCGATCGGGACAGGGTATTATTCGCACGGATACGCAGTATTTT
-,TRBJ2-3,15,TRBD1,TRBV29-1,CSVNPGQGAIDTQYF,TGCAGCGTGAACCCGGGACAGGGGGCTATAGATACGCAGTATTTT
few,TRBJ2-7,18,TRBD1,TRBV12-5,CASGLVSAGQGTPYEQYF,TGTGCTAGTGGTTTGGTATCTGCGGGACAGGGCACGCCCTACGAGCAGTACTTC
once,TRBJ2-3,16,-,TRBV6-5,CASSYYRGRGTDTQYF,TGTGCCAGCAGTTACTATAGGGGCAGGGGCACAGATACGCAGTATTTT
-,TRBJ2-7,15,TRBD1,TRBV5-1,CASSPRTGDPYEQYF,TGCGCCAGCAGCCCTAGGACAGGGGACCCCTACGAGCAGTACTTC
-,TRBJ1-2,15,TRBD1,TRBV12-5,CASGLVQRGGDGYTF,TGTGCTAGTGGTTTGGTACAACGAGGGGGCGATGGCTACACCTTC
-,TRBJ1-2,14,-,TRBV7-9,CASSLRGEGYGYTF,TGTGCCAGCAGCTTAAGGGGCGAGGGCTATGGCTACACCTTC
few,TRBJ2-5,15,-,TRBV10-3,CAISERQGREETQYF,TGTGCCATCAGTGAACGACAGGGGAGGGAAGAGACCCAGTACTTC
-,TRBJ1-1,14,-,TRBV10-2,CASRSGAANTEAFF,TGCGCCAGCAGATCCGGGGCGGCGAACACTGAAGCTTTCTTT
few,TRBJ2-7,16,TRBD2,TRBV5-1,CASSKGLAGVSYEQYF,TGCGCCAGCAGCAAAGGACTAGCGGGAGTTTCCTACGAGCAGTACTTC
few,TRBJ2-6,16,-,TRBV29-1,CSVEGGLTSGANVLTF,TGCAGCGTCGAAGGGGGGCTTACCTCTGGGGCCAACGTCCTGACTTTC
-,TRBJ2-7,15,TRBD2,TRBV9,CASSVGTSGTHEQYF,TGTGCCAGCAGCGTAGGGACTAGCGGGACCCACGAGCAGTACTTC
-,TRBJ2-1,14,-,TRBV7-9,CASSLLEYDNEQFF,TGTGCCAGCAGCTTATTGGAGTACGACAATGAGCAGTTCTTC
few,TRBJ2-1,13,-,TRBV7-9,CASSLVMADEQFF,TGTGCCAGCAGCTTAGTGATGGCGGATGAGCAGTTCTTC